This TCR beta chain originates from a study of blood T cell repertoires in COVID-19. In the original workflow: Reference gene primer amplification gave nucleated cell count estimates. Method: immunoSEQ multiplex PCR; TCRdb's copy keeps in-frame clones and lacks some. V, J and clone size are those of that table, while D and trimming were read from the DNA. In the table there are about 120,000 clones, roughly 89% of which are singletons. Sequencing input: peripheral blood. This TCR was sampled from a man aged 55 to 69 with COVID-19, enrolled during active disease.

CDR3 coding DNA: TGCGCCAGCAGCCAACACGGTCAGGGAAATCAGCCCCAGCATTTT. The encoded protein is CASSQHGQGNQPQHF. J is TRBJ1-5 and V is TRBV4-1; TRBD1 might be the D (5 bases). V was cut by 2 bases and J by 4 bases, with 12 bases left in between. The CDR3 runs 15 residues. In germline, CDR1 is MGHRA, CDR2 YSYEKL.